This T cell receptor beta chain was sequenced during a study of technical replicates of blood from several donors. This CDR3 is 15 amino acids long. V was cut by 4 bases and J by 7 bases, with 18 bases left in between. Germline CDR1 and CDR2: SGHRS and YFSETQ. Data came from immunoSEQ multiplex PCR; TCRdb stores just in-frame clones and leaves some out. The sample yields about 83,000 clones, about 91% seen once. The chain uses TRBV5-1 and TRBJ2-1, with D tentatively TRBD2 (7 bases). The clonotype originates from a human donor in good health. The source material was T cells isolated from PBMCs. The CDR3 coding sequence is TGCGCCAGCAGCCCCCCGGGGGGAGGGGGGAATGAGCAGTTCTTC. It is translated as CASSPPGGGGNEQFF.